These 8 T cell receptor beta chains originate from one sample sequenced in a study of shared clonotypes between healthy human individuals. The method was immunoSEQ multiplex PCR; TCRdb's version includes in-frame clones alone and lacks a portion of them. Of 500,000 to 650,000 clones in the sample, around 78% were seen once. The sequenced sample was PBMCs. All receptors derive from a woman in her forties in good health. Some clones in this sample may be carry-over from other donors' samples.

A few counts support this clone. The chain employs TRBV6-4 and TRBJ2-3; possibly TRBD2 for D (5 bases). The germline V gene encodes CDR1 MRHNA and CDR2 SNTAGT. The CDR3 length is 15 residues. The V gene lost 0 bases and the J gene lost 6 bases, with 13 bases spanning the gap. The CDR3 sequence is CASSDSAGPSDTQYF. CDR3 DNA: TGTGCCAGCAGTGACTCCGCGGGCCCTAGTGATACGCAGTATTTT.

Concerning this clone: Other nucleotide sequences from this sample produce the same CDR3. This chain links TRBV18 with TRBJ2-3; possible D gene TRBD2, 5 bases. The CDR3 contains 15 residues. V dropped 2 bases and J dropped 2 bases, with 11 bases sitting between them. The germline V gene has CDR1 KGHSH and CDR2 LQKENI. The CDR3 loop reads CASSPLGGPTDTQYF. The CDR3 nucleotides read TGTGCCAGCTCACCATTGGGCGGGCCCACAGATACGCAGTATTTT. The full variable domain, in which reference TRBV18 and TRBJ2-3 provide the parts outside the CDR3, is NAGVMQNPRHLVRRRGQEARLRCSPMKGHSHVYWYRQLPEEGLKFMVYLQKENIIDESGMPKERFSAEFPKEGPSILRIQQVVRGDSAAYFCASSPLGGPTDTQYFGPGTRLTVL.

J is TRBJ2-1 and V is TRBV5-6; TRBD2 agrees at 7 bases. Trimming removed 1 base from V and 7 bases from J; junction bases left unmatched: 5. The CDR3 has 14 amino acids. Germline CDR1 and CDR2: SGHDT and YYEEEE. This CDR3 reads CASSLSGDVNEQFF. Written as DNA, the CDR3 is TGTGCCAGCAGCTTGAGCGGGGACGTTAATGAGCAGTTCTTC.

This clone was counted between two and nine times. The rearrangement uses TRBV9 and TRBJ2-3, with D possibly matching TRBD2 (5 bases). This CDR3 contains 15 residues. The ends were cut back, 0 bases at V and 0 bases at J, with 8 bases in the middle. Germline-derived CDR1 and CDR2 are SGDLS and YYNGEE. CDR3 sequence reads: CASSVALASTDTQYF. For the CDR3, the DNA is TGTGCCAGCAGCGTAGCCCTAGCAAGCACAGATACGCAGTATTTT.

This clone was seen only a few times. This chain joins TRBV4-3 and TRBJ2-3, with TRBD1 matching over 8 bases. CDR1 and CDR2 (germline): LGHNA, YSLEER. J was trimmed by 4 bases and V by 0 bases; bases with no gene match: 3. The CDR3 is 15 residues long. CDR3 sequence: CASSQDRGPSDTQYF. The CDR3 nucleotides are TGCGCCAGCAGCCAAGACAGGGGGCCCTCAGATACGCAGTATTTT.

As DNA, the CDR3 is TGTGCCACCAGCAGAGCGAGACCGGGACTAGCGGGACTAGAGACCCAGTACTTC. It yields the protein CATSRARPGLAGLETQYF. The chain uses TRBV15 and TRBJ2-5, with TRBD2 identical over 13 bases. Germline V gene lookup returns CDR1 LNHNV and CDR2 YYDKDF (reference sequence). The J segment lost 4 bases and the V segment lost 1 base, leaving 9 bases of the junction unmatched. This CDR3 spans 18 amino acids.

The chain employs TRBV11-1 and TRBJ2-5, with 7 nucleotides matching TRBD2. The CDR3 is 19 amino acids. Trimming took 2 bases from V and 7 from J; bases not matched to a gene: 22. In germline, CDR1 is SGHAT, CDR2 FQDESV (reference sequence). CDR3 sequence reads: CASSLHGPRAGASHGTQYF. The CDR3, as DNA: TGTGCCAGCAGCTTACACGGTCCCCGGGCGGGAGCATCCCACGGGACCCAGTACTTC.

CDR3 in DNA: TGTGCCACCACCCCGGGGACAGGGGCGACCGGGGAGCTGTTTTTT. Its protein product is CATTPGTGATGELFF. This chain uses TRBV15 with TRBJ2-2; 10 positions agree with TRBD1. The V and J ends lost 7 bases and 5 bases, in that order; junction bases with no gene match: 7. CDR1 is LNHNV and CDR2 is YYDKDF in the germline V gene (reference sequence). The CDR3 runs 15 residues.